This T cell receptor (beta chain) was sequenced during a study of cytomegalovirus exposure and HLA in healthy donors. Germline lookup yields CDR1 MDHEN and CDR2 SYDVKM. Germline trimming cut 5 bases from V and 4 bases from J; bases unmatched to any gene: 9. The CDR3 has 15 residues. With 60 Vbeta and 13 Jbeta primers, the PCR was carried out. Some clones are missing from TCRdb's copy, which holds only in-frame ones; the method was immunoSEQ multiplex PCR. The data show 100,000 to 150,000 clones, with 80% seen just once and 4% held by the top ten. This clone appeared once. What it binds is unknown. Findings and limits, study-wide: The authors excluded some V segments, including TRBV6-2 and TRBV6-3, as indistinguishable.

Sequenced: PBMCs. The source is a woman in her forties in good health and CMV-seronegative. V usage is TRBV28 and J usage is TRBJ2-3; 7 bases match TRBD2. This CDR3 is CASSTFGRRSDTQYF. The CDR3 DNA follows: TGTGCCAGCAGTACGTTCGGGAGGAGATCAGATACGCAGTATTTT.